The entry that follows covers one T cell receptor beta chain sequence. This CDR3 contains 13 residues. Per the germline V gene, CDR1 is SSHAT and CDR2 is FNYEAQ (reference sequence). V was clipped by 5 bases and J by 4 bases, with 11 bases between them. This sample is drawn from a study of blood T cell repertoires in COVID-19. Across the study: The samples span acute and convalescent COVID-19 from the United States, Italy and Spain. Sources were T cells, B-cell-depleted T cells, or PBMCs; the material itself was cDNA or gDNA.

In the authors' methods: Nucleated cell counts were estimated from reference gene primer amplification. Using immunoSEQ multiplex PCR, the repertoire was profiled, and TCRdb retains in-frame clones only, with some absent. The V and J calls and the clone size are those of that table, but D and trimming were determined from the DNA. The table shows 240,000 or so clones, with around 90% occurring only once. The genes are TRBV7-7 and TRBJ1-1; D might be TRBD1 (6 bases). The sequenced sample consisted of peripheral blood. The TCR was taken from a man aged 55 to 70 who had recovered from COVID-19. CDR3 coding DNA: TGTGCCAGCAGCCTCAGGGGCGGCACTGAAGCTTTCTTT. Its protein product is CASSLRGGTEAFF. Full variable domain (remainder filled in from reference TRBV7-7 and TRBJ1-1): GAGVSQSPRYKVTKRGQDVTLRCDPISSHATLYWYQQALGQGPEFLTYFNYEAQPDKSGLPSDRFSAERPEGSISTLTIQRTEQRDSAMYRCASSLRGGTEAFFGQGTRLTVV.